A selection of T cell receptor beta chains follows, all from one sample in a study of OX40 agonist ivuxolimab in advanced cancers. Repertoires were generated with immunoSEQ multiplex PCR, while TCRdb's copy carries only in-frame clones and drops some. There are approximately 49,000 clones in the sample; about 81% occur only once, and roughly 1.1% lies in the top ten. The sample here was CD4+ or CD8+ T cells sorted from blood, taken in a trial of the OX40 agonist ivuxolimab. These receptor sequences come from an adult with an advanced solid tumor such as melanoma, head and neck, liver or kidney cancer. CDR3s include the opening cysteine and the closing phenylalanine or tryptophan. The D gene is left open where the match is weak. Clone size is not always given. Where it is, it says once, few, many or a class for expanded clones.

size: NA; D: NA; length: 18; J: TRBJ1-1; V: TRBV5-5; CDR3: CASSWKSAMYTMNTEAFF; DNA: TGTGCCAGCAGCTGGAAAAGCGCCATGTATACTATGAACACTGAAGCTTTCTTT
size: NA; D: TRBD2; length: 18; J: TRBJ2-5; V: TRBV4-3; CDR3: CASSQDLLGGRRVETQYF; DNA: TGCGCCAGCAGCCAAGATCTTTTAGGCGGGAGACGGGTAGAGACCCAGTACTTC
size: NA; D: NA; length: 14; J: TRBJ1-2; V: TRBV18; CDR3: CASSPNTGRYGYTF; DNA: TGTGCCAGCTCACCAAACACAGGGAGGTATGGCTACACCTTC
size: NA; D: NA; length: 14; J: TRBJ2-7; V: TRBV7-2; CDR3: CASRSGGQGAEQYF; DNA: TGTGCCAGCAGATCGGGGGGCCAGGGTGCCGAGCAGTACTTC
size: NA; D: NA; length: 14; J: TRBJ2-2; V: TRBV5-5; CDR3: CASSFMSGTGELFF; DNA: TGTGCCAGCAGTTTTATGTCGGGCACCGGGGAGCTGTTTTTT
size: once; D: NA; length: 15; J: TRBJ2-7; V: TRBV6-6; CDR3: CASSSPTLNSYEQYF; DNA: TGTGCCAGCAGTTCCCCTACTTTGAACTCCTACGAGCAGTACTTC
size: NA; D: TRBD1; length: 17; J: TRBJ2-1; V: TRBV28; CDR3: CASRPPPGKGANNEQFF; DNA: TGTGCCAGCAGACCCCCCCCCGGCAAGGGGGCGAACAATGAGCAGTTCTTC
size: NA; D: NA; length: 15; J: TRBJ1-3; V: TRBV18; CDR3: CASFINQGSGNTIYF; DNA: TGTGCCAGCTTCATCAATCAGGGTTCTGGAAACACCATATATTTT
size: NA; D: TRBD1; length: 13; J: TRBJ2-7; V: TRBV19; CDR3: CASIGQGEDEQYF; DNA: TGTGCCAGTATCGGACAGGGCGAGGACGAGCAGTACTTC
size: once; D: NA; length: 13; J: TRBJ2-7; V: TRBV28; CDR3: CASRSPPTYEQYF; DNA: TGTGCCAGCAGATCCCCTCCAACCTACGAGCAGTACTTC